The source of this T cell receptor (beta chain) is a study of T cells in Graves' hyperthyroidism and ophthalmopathy. Germline V gene sequence: CDR1 SGHTA, CDR2 FQGNSA. The CDR3 consists of 11 residues. The ends were cut back, 1 base at V and 8 bases at J, with 5 bases in the middle. It was RNA transcripts that yielded the amplified TCR beta CDR3 regions. HTBI primers were employed in a first-round RT-PCR of the TCR CDR3. One entry per CDR3 protein results from TCRdb running MiXCR on the multiplex PCR reads. The sample yields about 500,000 distinct CDR3 sequences, about 15% seen once. This clonotype was recorded many times.

This receptor was taken from a woman aged 18-29 years with Graves' ophthalmopathy. The V gene is TRBV7-2, the J gene TRBJ1-2; D unclear. Sequencing was performed on blood. The CDR3 DNA reads as TGTGCCAGCAGCTTAGAGTTCGGCTACACCTTC. Its protein product is CASSLEFGYTF.